Sequencing of this T cell receptor beta chain was carried out in a study of identical twins. TCRdb re-called the 5' RACE reads through MiXCR, storing one row per CDR3 protein. Here the sample spans more than 200,000 distinct CDR3 sequences, around 10% being singletons. This CDR3 has 15 residues. Germline V lookup: CDR1 DFQATT, CDR2 SNEGSKA (reference sequence). V was shortened by 5 bases and J by 1 base, with 16 bases between the two germline ends. The chain carries TRBV20-1 and TRBJ2-3; D possibly matches TRBD1 or TRBD2 (5 bases each). The specimen sequenced was memory (CD45RO+) T cells sorted from blood. The sequence was obtained from a woman aged 18-29 years in good health. The CDR3 DNA follows: TGCAGTGCTCGTGGGACCCTCGTGGGCACAGATACGCAGTATTTT. Translated: CSARGTLVGTDTQYF.